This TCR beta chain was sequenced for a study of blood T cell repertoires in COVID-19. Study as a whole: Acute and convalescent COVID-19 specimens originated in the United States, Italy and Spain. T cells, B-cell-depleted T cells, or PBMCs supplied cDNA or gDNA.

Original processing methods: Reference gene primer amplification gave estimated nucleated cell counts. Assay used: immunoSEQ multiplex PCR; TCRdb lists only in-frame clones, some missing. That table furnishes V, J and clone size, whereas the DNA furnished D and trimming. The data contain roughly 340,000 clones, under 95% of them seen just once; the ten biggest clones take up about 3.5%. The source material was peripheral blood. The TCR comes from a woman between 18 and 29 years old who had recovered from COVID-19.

CDR3 bases: TGTGCCAGCCGCGGACTAGCGGGAGATCCCGAGCAGTACGTC. Amino acids: CASRGLAGDPEQYV. This chain joins TRBV18 and TRBJ2-7; the match to TRBD2 covers 13 bases. V lost 8 bases, J lost 6 bases, and 7 bases stayed unmatched. Looked up from germline, CDR1 is KGHSH and CDR2 is LQKENI. CDR3 length: 14 amino acids.